This T cell receptor beta chain was recovered during a study of blood T cell repertoires in COVID-19 (dated by TCRdb to the early 2020s). For context, the study as a whole: Samples covering the acute and convalescent phases of COVID-19 were provided by collaborators in the United States, Italy and Spain. The prospective study material was composed of cDNA or gDNA derived from T cells, B-cell-depleted T cells, or PBMCs. Sample metadata almost always included a de-identified subject ID, COVID-19 status, age in years and sex. The repertoires were made available in a free public database intended to serve as a resource for research on the immune response to SARS-CoV-2. Subjects who had been exposed to COVID-19, were actively infected with it, or had recovered from it provided the deeply sampled blood TCRbeta repertoires that made up the dataset. Samples came from the ongoing ImmuneRACE study (first 160 participants) plus 1,254 subjects from 6 global collaborators. Where available, HLA class I and class II types were obtained from metadata supplied by the sample provider rather than from assay-based typing.

The immunoSEQ Assay, a bias-controlled multiplex PCR, was used to amplify TCRbeta CDR3 regions from genomic DNA. Turning to the authors' computational methods: The number of nucleated cells in each sample was estimated from the amplification of reference gene primers within the assay. To quantify the absolute abundance of each unique TCRbeta CDR3 rearrangement, sequence reads were collapsed and filtered. For each sample, productive Simpson clonality was calculated as the square root of Simpson's diversity index over productive rearrangements. This is the immuneACCESS table as TCRdb keeps it, with only in-frame sequences that have V and J called. A part of the clones is gone; compared with another copy, unresolved V genes explain less than half, and the rest is unexplained. V, J and clone size reflect that table, while D and trimming were determined from the DNA. For this sample there are under 45,000 clones; over 80% appear just once. In total, the top ten clones hold around 10% of the sample.

Points the paper makes about the study in general: The quantity of clinical and demographic metadata differed by source and by participant and was supplied without curation.

Collaborating institutions collected whole blood in K2EDTA tubes following their own protocols. For TCRbeta analysis, collaborators shipped samples as frozen whole blood, isolated PBMCs, or DNA extracted from either of those sample types. The CDR3 runs 16 amino acids, cysteine and phenylalanine included. Kept here is only the CDR3 DNA, which spans 48 bases and is read in frame from base 1. Trimmed from V: 1 base; trimmed from J: 7 bases; junction bases lacking a gene match: 13. Sequences SGHAT (CDR1) and FQNNGV (CDR2) are obtained from the germline V gene. As to this clone: Its cognate antigen has yet to be identified. The input lacks base qualities; no much larger clone sits a single base away.

The chain couples TRBV11-2 to TRBJ2-7, and 7 junction bases match TRBD1. The clonotype comes from an older man with active COVID-19. The sequenced sample consisted of peripheral blood. The CDR3 region reads CASSLVVETGSREQYF. The bases read TGTGCCAGCAGCTTAGTGGTTGAGACAGGGTCAAGGGAGCAGTACTTC. The CDR3, completed at both ends by the reference TRBV11-2 and TRBJ2-7 genes, gives the full variable domain EAGVAQSPRYKIIEKRQSVAFWCNPISGHATLYWYQQILGQGPKLLIQFQNNGVVDDSQLPKDRFSAERLKGVDSTLKIQPAKLEDSAVYLCASSLVVETGSREQYFGPGTRLTVT.